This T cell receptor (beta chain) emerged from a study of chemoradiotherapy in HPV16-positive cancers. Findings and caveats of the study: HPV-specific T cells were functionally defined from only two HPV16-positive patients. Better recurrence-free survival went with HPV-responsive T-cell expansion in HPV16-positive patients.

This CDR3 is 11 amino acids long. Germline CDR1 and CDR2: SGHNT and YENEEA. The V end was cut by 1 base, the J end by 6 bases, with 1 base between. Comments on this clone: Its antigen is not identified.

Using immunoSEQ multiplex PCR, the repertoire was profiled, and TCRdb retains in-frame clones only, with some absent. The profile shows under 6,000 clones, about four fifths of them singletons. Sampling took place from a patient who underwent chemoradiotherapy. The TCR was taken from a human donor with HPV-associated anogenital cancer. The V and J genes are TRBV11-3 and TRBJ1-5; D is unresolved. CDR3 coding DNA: TGTGCCAGCAGCTTAGGTCAGCCCCAGCATTTT. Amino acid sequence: CASSLGQPQHF.